Included here is one T cell receptor (beta chain) sequence, with context. Study processing details: From reference gene primer amplification, estimates of nucleated cell counts were derived. Clones were read by immunoSEQ multiplex PCR, and TCRdb kept only the in-frame ones, dropping some. V, J and clone size reflect that table, while D and trimming were determined from the DNA. The sample carries under 150,000 clones, about 85% recorded once. The V gene's germline CDR1 is SGHNT and CDR2 YYREEE (reference sequence). The CDR3 covers 17 residues. The V segment lost 5 bases and the J segment 8 bases; nucleotides outside the gene matches: 19. The data were taken from a study of blood T cell repertoires in COVID-19. On the study more broadly: T cells, B-cell-depleted T cells, or PBMCs supplied cDNA or gDNA.

The specimen sequenced was peripheral blood. This chain joins TRBV5-4 and TRBJ1-2; 9 positions agree with TRBD1. The sequence derives from a man aged 40-50 years with acute or convalescent COVID-19. This CDR3 is CASSSIAITGGESGYTF. The CDR3, as DNA: TGTGCCAGCAGTTCGATCGCTATAACAGGGGGCGAATCGGGCTACACCTTC.